Below, 19 T cell receptor beta chains from the same sample are listed, as sequenced in a study of lymphopenia after photon versus proton radiotherapy. The assay was immunoSEQ multiplex PCR, and TCRdb's table has in-frame clones only and misses some. The sample shows about 7,500 clones, around nine tenths of them seen only once. The sequences come from peripheral blood, collected from a patient treated with photon-based radiotherapy. The receptors shown here come from a woman between 70 and 85 years old with pancreatic cancer.

The chain combines TRBV9 with TRBJ2-1; possible D gene TRBD1, 6 bases. The V gene lost 4 bases and the J gene lost 8 bases, with 13 bases spanning the gap. The germline gives CDR1 SGDLS, CDR2 YYNGEE. The CDR3 has 13 amino acids. CDR3 nucleotides: TGTGCCAGCAGCCGTGGGGGCTTAGATGAGCAGTTCTTC. It translates to CASSRGGLDEQFF.

The V and J genes are TRBV7-2 and TRBJ2-7, with TRBD2 matching 7 bases. Losses at the gene ends were 2 bases for V and 3 bases for J; bases not matched to a gene: 16. This CDR3 contains 18 residues. Germline loops: CDR1 SGHTA, CDR2 FQGNSA. The CDR3 reads CASSLRRALPGGNYEQYF. CDR3 bases: TGTGCCAGCAGCTTAAGGCGGGCTCTACCGGGAGGCAACTACGAGCAGTACTTC. Based on the CDR3 plus reference TRBV7-2 and TRBJ2-7, the full variable domain is GAGVSQSPSNKVTEKGKDVELRCDPISGHTALYWYRQSLGQGLEFLIYFQGNSAPDKSGLPSDRFSAERTGGSVSTLTIQRTQQEDSAVYLCASSLRRALPGGNYEQYFGPGTRLTVT.

The chain has TRBV2 and TRBJ2-1, with 12 nucleotides matching TRBD2. Looked up from germline, CDR1 is SNHLY and CDR2 is FYNNEI. Unmatched junction bases numbered 19, after V lost 9 bases and J lost 13 bases. CDR3 size: 16 residues. Here the CDR3 DNA reads TGTGCCAGAGAGGGGGGACAACGGACTAGCGGGGCGACTCAGTTCTTC. It translates to CAREGGQRTSGATQFF.

This clone occurred a few times. This chain links TRBV6-1 with TRBJ1-6; TRBD1 aligns across 9 bases. V lost 3 bases, J lost 7 bases, and 7 bases stayed unmatched. Germline CDR1 and CDR2: MNHNS and SASEGT. The CDR3 spans 16 residues. The CDR3 sequence is CASSERRGQGNSPLHF. The CDR3 DNA follows: TGTGCCAGCAGTGAGAGAAGGGGACAGGGCAATTCACCCCTCCACTTT.

The rearrangement links TRBV19 to TRBJ2-5; 11 positions agree with TRBD2. CDR1 is LNHDA, CDR2 SQIVND, per germline (reference sequence). The CDR3 loop spans 15 amino acids. The V and J ends lost 6 bases and 2 bases, in that order; junction bases with no gene match: 5. As DNA, the CDR3 is TGTGCCAGTAGCTCAAGGACTAGCGGGCAAGAGACCCAGTACTTC. Protein: CASSSRTSGQETQYF.

This chain connects TRBV30 to TRBJ2-5; 8 nucleotides agree with TRBD2. Germline V lookup: CDR1 GTSNPN, CDR2 SVGIG (reference sequence). The J segment lost 1 base and the V segment lost 7 bases, leaving 5 bases of the junction unmatched. The CDR3 covers 13 residues. The CDR3 loop is CASWTSIQETQYF. CDR3 nucleotides: TGTGCCTCTTGGACTAGCATCCAAGAGACCCAGTACTTC.

The chain joins TRBV5-1 to TRBJ2-1; D gene uncertain. V was trimmed by 1 base and J by 2 bases, leaving 10 bases between them. Germline loops: CDR1 SGHRS, CDR2 YFSETQ. The CDR3 runs to 15 residues. CDR3 residues: CASSLSQVPYNEQFF. CDR3 coding DNA: TGCGCCAGCAGCTTGTCTCAGGTACCCTACAATGAGCAGTTCTTC.

This chain connects TRBV29-1 to TRBJ1-2; D gene ambiguous. The CDR3 runs 13 residues. CDR1 is SQVTM, CDR2 ANQGSEA, per germline. V dropped 3 bases and J dropped 0 bases, with 8 bases sitting between them. The CDR3 reads CSVEEFANYGYTF. In nucleotides, the CDR3 is TGCAGCGTTGAGGAATTCGCTAACTATGGCTACACCTTC.

As DNA, the CDR3 is TGTGCCAGCAGTTATCTCGGGGGACTGAACACTGAAGCTTTCTTT. This encodes CASSYLGGLNTEAFF. The rearrangement joins TRBV6-5 to TRBJ1-1, with D perhaps matching TRBD1 (5 bases). Germline V gives CDR1 MNHEY, CDR2 SVGAGI. V was trimmed by 3 bases and J by 0 bases, leaving 11 bases between them. This CDR3 contains 15 residues.

The V gene is TRBV4-3, the J gene TRBJ2-7; D uncertain. Germline V gene sequence: CDR1 LGHNA, CDR2 YSLEER. Trimming took 6 bases from V and 0 from J, leaving 15 bases between them. The CDR3 totals 15 residues. CDR3 sequence reads: CASSQTILSSYEQYF. In nucleotides, the CDR3 is TGCGCCAGCAGTCAGACGATTCTAAGCTCCTACGAGCAGTACTTC.

The chain links TRBV19 to TRBJ2-4, with a possible D match to TRBD2 (6 bases). The CDR3 runs 14 residues. Trimming cost V 9 bases and J 4 bases, with 16 bases left between them. Germline V gene sequence: CDR1 LNHDA, CDR2 SQIVND (reference sequence). The chain's CDR3 is CASSQPGEKNIQYF. CDR3 nucleotide sequence: TGTGCCAGCAGCCAACCGGGGGAAAAAAACATTCAGTACTTC.

This sequence joins TRBV19 and TRBJ2-3; D may be TRBD1 (6 bases). The CDR3 totals 14 residues. Germline-derived CDR1 and CDR2 are LNHDA and SQIVND (reference sequence). V was clipped by 3 bases and J by 1 base, with 8 bases between them. The CDR3 DNA is TGTGCCAGTAGTATGACAGGCCGCACAGATACGCAGTATTTT. Amino acids: CASSMTGRTDTQYF.

The rearrangement uses TRBV28 and TRBJ2-7; the D is unclear. The CDR3 spans 14 residues. Trimming stripped 3 bases from V and 7 bases from J, with 16 bases between. Germline V gives CDR1 MDHEN, CDR2 SYDVKM. This CDR3 reads CASSFESSLSEQYF. The CDR3 DNA sequence: TGTGCCAGCAGTTTTGAAAGTTCGCTGTCGGAGCAGTACTTC.

The V and J genes are TRBV7-2 and TRBJ1-1; TRBD1 might be the D (5 bases). The CDR3 totals 16 residues. V shed 0 bases and J shed 4 bases, with 15 bases lying between them. Per germline, CDR1 SGHTA and CDR2 FQGNSA. The CDR3 here is CASSLASLSGTTEAFF. CDR3 DNA: TGTGCCAGCAGCTTAGCCTCGTTGTCAGGGACCACTGAAGCTTTCTTT.

The chain links TRBV10-3 to TRBJ2-5; D is uncertain. Trimming cost V 2 bases and J 1 base, with 8 bases left between them. The CDR3 runs 14 residues. Looked up from germline, CDR1 is ENHRY and CDR2 is SYGVKD. Here the CDR3 DNA reads TGTGCCATCAGTGAGGGGCTACCCCAAGAGACCCAGTACTTC. Protein product: CAISEGLPQETQYF.

This chain connects TRBV27 to TRBJ2-4; D remains unclear. The ends were cut back, 5 bases at V and 0 bases at J, with 8 bases in the middle. Germline V CDR1 and CDR2: MNHEY, SMNVEV (reference sequence). The CDR3 runs to 14 residues. CDR3 nucleotides: TGTGCCAGCAGTAGCGAGATAGCCAAAAACATTCAGTACTTC. Translating it yields CASSSEIAKNIQYF.

The V call is TRBV20-1, the J call TRBJ2-5; D not resolved. V was clipped by 6 bases and J by 4 bases, with 9 bases between them. The germline CDR1 and CDR2 sequences are DFQATT and SNEGSKA (reference sequence). The CDR3 extends over 11 amino acids. Here the CDR3 reads CSARIGETQYF. CDR3 nucleotide sequence: TGCAGTGCAAGGATAGGAGAGACCCAGTACTTC.

V gene TRBV2 combines with J gene TRBJ2-7; 7 bases map to TRBD1. The CDR3 covers 12 residues. J gave up 2 bases and V 10 bases, and 5 bases lay outside the gene matches. Germline V gene data show CDR1 as SNHLY and CDR2 as FYNNEI. CDR3 in DNA: TGTGCCACAGGACAGGATGCCTACGAGCAGTACTTC. This codes for CATGQDAYEQYF.

The chain has TRBV4-2 and TRBJ1-1; maybe TRBD1 (5 bases). Germline values: CDR1 LGHNA, CDR2 YNFKEQ. V lost 2 bases to trimming and J lost 1 base, with 8 bases between them. The CDR3 is 14 amino acids. CDR3 sequence reads: CASSQRRENTEAFF. CDR3 DNA: TGTGCCAGCAGCCAACGCAGGGAGAACACTGAAGCTTTCTTT.